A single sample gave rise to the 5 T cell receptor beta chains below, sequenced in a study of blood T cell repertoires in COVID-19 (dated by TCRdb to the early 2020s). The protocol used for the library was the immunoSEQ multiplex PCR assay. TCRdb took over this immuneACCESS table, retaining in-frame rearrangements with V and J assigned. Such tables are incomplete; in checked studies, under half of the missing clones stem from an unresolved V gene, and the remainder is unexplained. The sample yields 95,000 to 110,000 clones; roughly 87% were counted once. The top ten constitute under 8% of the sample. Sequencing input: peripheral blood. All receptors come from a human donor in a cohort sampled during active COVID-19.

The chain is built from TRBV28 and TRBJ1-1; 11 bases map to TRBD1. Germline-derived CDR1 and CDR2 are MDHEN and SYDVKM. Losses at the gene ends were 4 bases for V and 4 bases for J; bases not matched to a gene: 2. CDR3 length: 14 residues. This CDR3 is CASSSGQGGTEAFF. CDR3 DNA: TGTGCCAGCAGTTCGGGACAGGGGGGCACTGAAGCTTTCTTT.

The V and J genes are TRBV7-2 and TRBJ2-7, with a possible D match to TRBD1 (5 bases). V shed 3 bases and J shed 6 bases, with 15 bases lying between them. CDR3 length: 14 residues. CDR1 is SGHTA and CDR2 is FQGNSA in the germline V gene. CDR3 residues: CASSFSRVVGEQYF. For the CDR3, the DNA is TGTGCCAGCAGCTTCTCCAGGGTCGTGGGCGAGCAGTACTTC. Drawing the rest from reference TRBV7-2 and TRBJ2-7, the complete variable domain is GAGVSQSPSNKVTEKGKDVELRCDPISGHTALYWYRQSLGQGLEFLIYFQGNSAPDKSGLPSDRFSAERTGGSVSTLTIQRTQQEDSAVYLCASSFSRVVGEQYFGPGTRLTVT.

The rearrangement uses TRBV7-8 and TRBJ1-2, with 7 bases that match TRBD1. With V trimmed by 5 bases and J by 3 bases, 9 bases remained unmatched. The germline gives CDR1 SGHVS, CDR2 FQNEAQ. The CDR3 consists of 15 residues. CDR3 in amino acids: CASSLQGDVDYGYTF. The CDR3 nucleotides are TGTGCCAGCAGCCTCCAGGGGGACGTCGACTATGGCTACACCTTC.

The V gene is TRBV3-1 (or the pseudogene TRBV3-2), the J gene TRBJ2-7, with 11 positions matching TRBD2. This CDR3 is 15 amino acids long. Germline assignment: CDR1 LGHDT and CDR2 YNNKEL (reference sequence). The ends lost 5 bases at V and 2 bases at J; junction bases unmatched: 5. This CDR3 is CASSETSGTAYEQYF. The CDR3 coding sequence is TGTGCCAGCAGCGAGACTAGCGGGACAGCCTACGAGCAGTACTTC.

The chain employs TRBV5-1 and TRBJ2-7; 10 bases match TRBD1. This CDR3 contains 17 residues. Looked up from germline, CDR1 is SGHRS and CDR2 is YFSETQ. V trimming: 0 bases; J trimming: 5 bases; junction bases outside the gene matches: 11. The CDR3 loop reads CASSLDHLLDRGHEQYF. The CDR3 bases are TGCGCCAGCAGCTTGGATCACCTGTTAGACAGGGGGCACGAGCAGTACTTC.